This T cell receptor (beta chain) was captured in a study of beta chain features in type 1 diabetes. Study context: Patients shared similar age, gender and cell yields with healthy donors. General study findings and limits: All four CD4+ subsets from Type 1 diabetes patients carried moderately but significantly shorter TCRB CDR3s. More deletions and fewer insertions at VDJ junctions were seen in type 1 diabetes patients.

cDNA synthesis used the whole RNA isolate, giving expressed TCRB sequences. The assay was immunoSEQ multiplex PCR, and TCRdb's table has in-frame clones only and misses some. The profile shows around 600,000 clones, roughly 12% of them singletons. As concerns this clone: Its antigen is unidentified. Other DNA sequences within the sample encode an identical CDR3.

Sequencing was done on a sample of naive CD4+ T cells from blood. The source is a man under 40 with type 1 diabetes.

This CDR3 is CASSSGGYTF. CDR3 bases: TGTGCCAGCAGTTCTGGAGGCTACACCTTC. V usage is TRBV28 and J usage is TRBJ1-2; D gene unclear. The V end lost 4 bases, the J end lost 8 bases, and 5 bases lay between the germline ends. CDR1 and CDR2 (germline): MDHEN, SYDVKM. This CDR3 comprises 10 residues.